This T cell receptor beta chain derives from a study of sequential checkpoint blockade in melanoma (dated by TCRdb to about 2019). Regarding the research as a whole: Using 1:1 randomization, the trial assigned patients either to first-line nivolumab followed by ipilimumab (arm A) or to ipilimumab followed by nivolumab (arm B). Maintenance nivolumab was given following each of the two trial sequences.

What the study reported, not specific to this receptor: The response-prediction model combining TCR metrics and mutation burden needs validation in larger, independent patient cohorts.

As for this clone: What this receptor recognizes is not known. No base quality information exists; no much larger clone differs at one position.

The V end loses 1 base and the J end loses 6 bases, and a stretch of 5 bases separates them. Via the germline V gene, CDR1 is SGHRS and CDR2 YFSETQ. The CDR3 sequence holds 12 residues, the cysteine and phenylalanine included. Kept here is only the CDR3 DNA, which spans 36 bases and is read in frame from base 1. This specimen's treatment or condition label, per the study, means: randomized to nivolumab then ipilimumab (arm A) or the reverse (arm B). No trial patient had received prior DNA-damaging chemotherapy. A FACS Aria II flow cytometer was used to sort live CD3+CD8+ cells that were negative for CD19 and CD56 from thawed PBMCs. Samples came from patients with melanoma in CheckMate 064, a randomized, open-label phase II trial of sequential checkpoint blockade. Peripheral blood mononuclear cells were collected by leukapheresis, purified with Ficoll-Paque, and frozen in human serum with roughly 10% DMSO. Purity of sorted blood CD3+CD8+ cells was verified at >95% immediately after sorting, followed by DNA extraction.

TCRbeta CDR3 regions were immunosequenced from genomic DNA with the immunoSEQ Assay. Before high-throughput sequencing, genomic DNA was amplified using bias-controlled multiplex PCR. The original methods were these. To quantify the absolute abundance of each unique TCRbeta CDR3 region, the sequences were collapsed and filtered. Clonality, defined as 1 minus Pielou's evenness, was calculated using productive rearrangements only. Clones with significantly greater frequencies in on-treatment versus baseline samples were identified using a previously published method. TCRdb took over this immuneACCESS table, retaining in-frame rearrangements with V and J assigned. Such tables are incomplete; in checked studies, under half of the missing clones stem from an unresolved V gene, and the remainder is unexplained. D and trimming were read from the DNA, whereas the V and J calls and clone size are those reported in that table. This sample comprises 9,000 to 13,000 clones, about 50% of them detected only once. The ten most abundant clones make up roughly a sixth of the sample.

Rearrangement joined TRBV5-1 to TRBJ2-1, and possibly TRBD2, on 5 matching bases. The sample here was CD8+ T cells sorted from blood (inferred from file names), taken from a patient given nivolumab and ipilimumab in sequence. The sequence came from a human donor with melanoma. The DNA sequence is as follows: TGCGCCAGCAGCTTGACTAGCAATGAGCAGTTCTTC. It translates as CASSLTSNEQFF. The reference TRBV5-1 and TRBJ2-1 proteins fill in what lies around the CDR3, so the full variable domain reads KAGVTQTPRYLIKTRGQQVTLSCSPISGHRSVSWYQQTPGQGLQFLFEYFSETQRNKGNFPGRFSGRQFSNSRSEMNVSTLELGDSALYLCASSLTSNEQFFGPGTRLTVL.